The T cell receptor (beta chain) described here comes from a study of blood T cell repertoires in COVID-19. Background on the study: T cells, B-cell-depleted T cells, or PBMCs supplied cDNA or gDNA.

This clone was observed once. The authors' processing: Amplified reference gene primers provided the basis for estimating nucleated cell counts. Using immunoSEQ multiplex PCR, the repertoire was profiled, and TCRdb retains in-frame clones only, with some absent. V and J calls and clone size come straight from that table; D and trimming were deduced from the DNA. Here the sample spans some 270,000 clones, around 89% being singletons. V shed 3 bases, J shed 8 bases, and the junction held 6 bases outside the gene matches. This CDR3 has 14 amino acids. Germline assignment: CDR1 MNHEY and CDR2 SMNVEV (reference sequence).

This chain uses TRBV27 with TRBJ2-1; the match to TRBD2 covers 8 bases. Sequencing was performed on peripheral blood. The receptor comes from a man aged 25 to 45 with acute or convalescent COVID-19. CDR3 amino acids: CASSLSGRGDEQFF. The CDR3 region has the DNA TGTGCCAGCAGTTTGAGCGGGAGAGGGGATGAGCAGTTCTTC.